This T cell receptor beta chain was recovered during a study of PD-1 and CTLA-4 blockade in melanoma. This CDR3 comprises 14 residues. V was shortened by 2 bases and J by 2 bases, with 9 bases between the two germline ends. The germline V gene encodes CDR1 SEHNR and CDR2 FQNEAQ (reference sequence). Here immunoSEQ multiplex PCR was the method, and the copy in TCRdb shows in-frame clones only, minus some. The data hold 10,000 or so clones, with 75% to 85% observed a single time. This rearrangement joins TRBV7-9 to TRBJ2-5; possibly TRBD1 for D (6 bases). This clonotype originated in a human donor with melanoma. The specimen comprised CD8+ T cells from peripheral blood, sampled from a patient given anti-PD-1 treatment. CDR3 coding DNA: TGTGCCAGCAGCTTACCGGACAGACAAGAGACCCAGTACTTC. Its translation: CASSLPDRQETQYF.